This TCR beta chain stems from a study of control samples from healthy donors and cancer patients. The method was immunoSEQ multiplex PCR; TCRdb's version includes in-frame clones alone and lacks a portion of them. The table shows about 80,000 clones, with nearly 90% occurring only once. Trimming took 8 bases from V and 2 from J, leaving 10 bases between them. The germline CDR1 and CDR2 sequences are SGHTA and FQGNSA. This CDR3 has 13 amino acids. The receptor comes from a woman between 45 and 60 years old in good health. The genes are TRBV7-2 and TRBJ1-5, with D perhaps TRBD1 (5 bases). Sequencing was performed on blood. In DNA, the CDR3 is TGTGCCAGCGCTACGGGGGGCAATCAGCCCCAGCATTTT. It yields the protein CASATGGNQPQHF.